A selection of T cell receptor beta chains follows, all from one sample in a study of T cell changes during pregnancy in multiple sclerosis. Clones were read by immunoSEQ multiplex PCR, and TCRdb kept only the in-frame ones, dropping some. The data contain 75,000 to 80,000 clones, 85% to 95% of them seen just once; the ten biggest clones take up approximately 0.71%. The material was peripheral blood, obtained in the second trimester of pregnancy. Source of these receptors: a female donor in good health, enrolled as a control in a pregnancy study. Both conserved end residues are part of each CDR3. Fields, in order: D gene, J gene, clone size, V gene, CDR3 protein, CDR3 DNA. The D gene is left open where the match is weak. Expanded clones get a size class; other rows say once, few or many, or leave the size out.

D gene: TRBD2; J gene: TRBJ2-4; clone size: .; V gene: TRBV11-3; CDR3 protein: CASSPGGAAKNIQYF; CDR3 DNA: TGTGCCAGCAGCCCGGGGGGGGCAGCCAAAAACATTCAGTACTTC
D gene: .; J gene: TRBJ1-5; clone size: .; V gene: TRBV19; CDR3 protein: CASSTSGGSNQPQHF; CDR3 DNA: TGTGCCAGTAGTACCTCGGGGGGGTCCAATCAGCCCCAGCATTTT
D gene: .; J gene: TRBJ1-6; clone size: .; V gene: TRBV10-3; CDR3 protein: CAISVSTGRIPDSPLHF; CDR3 DNA: TGTGCCATCAGTGTTAGTACAGGTCGCATTCCAGATTCACCCCTCCACTTT
D gene: TRBD1; J gene: TRBJ1-1; clone size: once; V gene: TRBV19; CDR3 protein: CASSTTGDTEAFF; CDR3 DNA: TGTGCCAGTAGTACCACAGGGGACACTGAAGCTTTCTTT
D gene: .; J gene: TRBJ2-5; clone size: .; V gene: TRBV4-3; CDR3 protein: CASSQDGGYETQYF; CDR3 DNA: TGCGCCAGCAGCCAAGATGGAGGGTACGAGACCCAGTACTTC
D gene: .; J gene: TRBJ1-3; clone size: .; V gene: TRBV5-8; CDR3 protein: CASSFSSGGDF; CDR3 DNA: TGTGCCAGCAGCTTCAGTTCCGGGGGAGATTTT
D gene: TRBD1; J gene: TRBJ1-1; clone size: once; V gene: TRBV7-2; CDR3 protein: CASSSEAGGRNTEAFF; CDR3 DNA: TGTGCCAGCAGCTCCGAGGCAGGGGGCAGGAACACTGAAGCTTTCTTT
D gene: .; J gene: TRBJ1-1; clone size: .; V gene: TRBV30; CDR3 protein: CAWSVLGGNTEAFF; CDR3 DNA: TGTGCCTGGAGTGTACTGGGGGGAAACACTGAAGCTTTCTTT
D gene: .; J gene: TRBJ2-7; clone size: .; V gene: TRBV2; CDR3 protein: CASSGLGYEQYF; CDR3 DNA: TGTGCCAGCAGTGGACTGGGCTACGAGCAGTACTTC
D gene: TRBD2; J gene: TRBJ2-2; clone size: .; V gene: TRBV30; CDR3 protein: CACPGTSGGAVGELFF; CDR3 DNA: TGTGCCTGTCCCGGGACTAGCGGGGGGGCCGTCGGGGAGCTGTTTTTT
D gene: .; J gene: TRBJ2-1; clone size: .; V gene: TRBV5-6; CDR3 protein: CASSLLGGGREQFF; CDR3 DNA: TGTGCCAGCAGCTTGTTAGGGGGGGGGCGAGAGCAGTTCTTC
D gene: TRBD2; J gene: TRBJ2-3; clone size: .; V gene: TRBV4-2; CDR3 protein: CASSQDRAGGLNSDTQYF; CDR3 DNA: TGTGCCAGCAGCCAAGATCGCGCGGGGGGGCTCAATTCAGATACGCAGTATTTT
D gene: .; J gene: TRBJ1-2; clone size: .; V gene: TRBV25-1; CDR3 protein: CASSDVSIAGGYGYTF; CDR3 DNA: TGTGCCAGCAGTGATGTAAGCATAGCGGGGGGCTATGGCTACACCTTC
D gene: .; J gene: TRBJ1-1; clone size: .; V gene: TRBV5-1; CDR3 protein: CASSPGTLNTEAFF; CDR3 DNA: TGCGCCAGCAGCCCCGGGACATTGAACACTGAAGCTTTCTTT
D gene: .; J gene: TRBJ1-3; clone size: .; V gene: TRBV30; CDR3 protein: CAWNHGRALTGNTIYF; CDR3 DNA: TGTGCCTGGAACCACGGCAGGGCCCTGACGGGAAACACCATATATTTT
D gene: .; J gene: TRBJ2-4; clone size: .; V gene: TRBV7-9; CDR3 protein: CASSLGGGKNIQYF; CDR3 DNA: TGTGCCAGCAGCTTAGGAGGGGGCAAAAACATTCAGTACTTC
D gene: .; J gene: TRBJ1-1; clone size: .; V gene: TRBV7-2; CDR3 protein: CASSPWTENTEAFF; CDR3 DNA: TGTGCCAGCAGCCCCTGGACAGAAAACACTGAAGCTTTCTTT
D gene: TRBD2; J gene: TRBJ2-1; clone size: .; V gene: TRBV5-1; CDR3 protein: CASSPRGSGGYNEQFF; CDR3 DNA: TGCGCCAGCAGCCCTCGAGGGAGCGGGGGCTACAATGAGCAGTTCTTC
D gene: .; J gene: TRBJ2-3; clone size: once; V gene: TRBV6-6; CDR3 protein: CAVGVLGYASTDTQYF; CDR3 DNA: TGTGCCGTAGGGGTTTTAGGTTATGCTAGCACAGATACGCAGTATTTT
D gene: TRBD1; J gene: TRBJ2-5; clone size: .; V gene: TRBV29-1; CDR3 protein: CSVQGAETQYF; CDR3 DNA: TGCAGCGTCCAGGGGGCTGAGACCCAGTACTTC
D gene: .; J gene: TRBJ1-2; clone size: once; V gene: TRBV5-4; CDR3 protein: CASSLKQDYGYTF; CDR3 DNA: TGTGCCAGCAGCTTGAAGCAGGACTATGGCTACACCTTC
D gene: .; J gene: TRBJ1-5; clone size: .; V gene: TRBV28; CDR3 protein: CASSTRGGNQPQHF; CDR3 DNA: TGTGCCAGCAGTACCCGCGGGGGTAATCAGCCCCAGCATTTT
D gene: .; J gene: TRBJ1-1; clone size: once; V gene: TRBV10-3; CDR3 protein: CAILAPGDTEAFF; CDR3 DNA: TGTGCCATCCTCGCCCCAGGGGACACTGAAGCTTTCTTT
D gene: TRBD1; J gene: TRBJ1-3; clone size: .; V gene: TRBV9; CDR3 protein: CASSAGQPGNTIYF; CDR3 DNA: TGTGCCAGCAGCGCGGGACAGCCTGGAAACACCATATATTTT
D gene: TRBD1; J gene: TRBJ2-7; clone size: .; V gene: TRBV5-1; CDR3 protein: CASSSQGVPGFGELDEQYF; CDR3 DNA: TGCGCCAGCAGCTCACAGGGGGTACCGGGATTTGGTGAATTGGACGAGCAGTACTTC
D gene: TRBD1; J gene: TRBJ1-6; clone size: .; V gene: TRBV9; CDR3 protein: CASSPSDRGVYSPLHF; CDR3 DNA: TGTGCCAGCAGCCCCTCGGACAGGGGTGTTTATTCACCCCTCCACTTT